The source of this T cell receptor (beta chain) is a study of regulatory T cells in long-lasting Graves disease. Libraries of TCR beta came from iRepertoire HTBI primers plus Arm-PCR of CDR3 regions. From the multiplex PCR reads, TCRdb called clonotypes with MiXCR, one entry per CDR3 protein. The sample shows around 250,000 distinct CDR3 sequences, under 20% of them seen only once. Sample time point: newly diagnosed GD, antithyroid drugs for less than 3 months. RNA extracted from PBMCs served as the sequencing template. This clonotype appeared many times. Trimming took 5 bases from V and 5 from J; bases not matched to a gene: 7. This CDR3 is 15 amino acids long. Germline CDR1 is DFQATT and CDR2 is SNEGSKA (reference sequence). The same data also went into a second study, on T cells in Graves' hyperthyroidism and ophthalmopathy.

The TCR originated in a woman aged 25 to 39 with Graves disease. Here the sequenced sample was peripheral blood mononuclear cells (PBMCs), taken at new diagnosis, from a patient treated with antithyroid drugs. The rearrangement joins TRBV20-1 to TRBJ1-4; 11 bases map to TRBD1. The CDR3 DNA is TGCAGTGCTCCCGGGACAGGGGGGTTAAATGAAAAACTGTTTTTT. Translating it yields CSAPGTGGLNEKLFF.